The 18 T cell receptor beta chains in this list originate from one sample, sequenced in a study of T cell changes during pregnancy in multiple sclerosis. The method was immunoSEQ multiplex PCR; TCRdb's version includes in-frame clones alone and lacks a portion of them. The sample holds under 55,000 clones, around nine tenths seen once. This material consisted of peripheral blood, taken in the first trimester of pregnancy. Receptors originate from a female donor with multiple sclerosis, enrolled in a pregnancy study.

The chain employs TRBV4-1 and TRBJ1-2, with 7 positions matching TRBD1. Germline V gene data show CDR1 as MGHRA and CDR2 as YSYEKL. The ends lost 2 bases at V and 4 bases at J; junction bases unmatched: 13. The CDR3 runs to 17 residues. The CDR3 loop reads CASSQWGQRGDGYGYTF. In DNA, the CDR3 is TGCGCCAGCAGCCAATGGGGACAGAGGGGTGATGGCTATGGCTACACCTTC.

This clone was counted a single time. This chain connects TRBV7-2 to TRBJ2-5, with 9 bases matching TRBD2. CDR3 length: 14 amino acids. Unmatched junction bases numbered 7, after V lost 6 bases and J lost 5 bases. The V gene's germline CDR1 is SGHTA and CDR2 FQGNSA. The DNA of the CDR3 is TGTGCCAGCAGACTAGCGGGCGGCGGGGAGACCCAGTACTTC. Residues: CASRLAGGGETQYF.

This chain connects TRBV27 to TRBJ1-5; possibly TRBD1 for D (6 bases). V was shortened by 2 bases and J by 3 bases, with 14 bases between the two germline ends. This CDR3 is 16 amino acids long. CDR1 is MNHEY and CDR2 is SMNVEV in the germline V gene (reference sequence). The CDR3 loop reads CASSLGMGGANQPQHF. The DNA for the CDR3 is TGTGCCAGCAGTTTAGGGATGGGGGGGGCCAATCAGCCCCAGCATTTT.

The gene calls are TRBV19 and TRBJ1-3; 8 bases fit TRBD1. Germline-derived CDR1 and CDR2 are LNHDA and SQIVND (reference sequence). This CDR3 region has 13 residues. The J segment lost 4 bases and the V segment lost 11 bases, leaving 7 bases of the junction unmatched. In nucleotides, the CDR3 is TGTGCCGCCGGACAGGGCCTCGGAAACACCATATATTTT. Residues: CAAGQGLGNTIYF. Variable domain in full (rest from reference TRBV19 and TRBJ1-3): DGGITQSPKYLFRKEGQNVTLSCEQNLNHDAMYWYRQDPGQGLRLIYYSQIVNDFQKGDIAEGYSVSREKKESFPLTVTSAQKNPTAFYLCAAGQGLGNTIYFGEGSWLTVV.

This rearrangement joins TRBV15 to TRBJ1-1; no definite D call. Germline lookup yields CDR1 LNHNV and CDR2 YYDKDF (reference sequence). This CDR3 is built from 11 residues. Trimming pared 7 bases from V and 2 bases from J, leaving 5 bases between. The CDR3 DNA is TGTGCCACCAAACACAACACTGAAGCTTTCTTT. It translates to CATKHNTEAFF. The variable domain in full, completed from reference TRBV15 and TRBJ1-1, reads DAMVIQNPRYQVTQFGKPVTLSCSQTLNHNVMYWYQQKSSQAPKLLFHYYDKDFNNEADTPDNFQSRRPNTSFCFLDIRSPGLGDTAMYLCATKHNTEAFFGQGTRLTVV.

The chain is built from TRBV19 and TRBJ2-7, with TRBD1 matching over 9 bases. Trimming took 10 bases from V and 1 from J; bases not matched to a gene: 11. Germline assignment: CDR1 LNHDA and CDR2 SQIVND (reference sequence). CDR3 length equals 15 residues. In DNA, the CDR3 is TGTGCCACTACCCGGGGGACAGGGTTATCCTACGAGCAGTACTTC. It translates to CATTRGTGLSYEQYF.

This chain connects TRBV11-2 to TRBJ2-7; TRBD1 aligns across 11 bases. V gave up 5 bases and J gave up 2 bases; unmatched junction bases: 8. CDR1 and CDR2 from the germline V gene are SGHAT and FQNNGV. This CDR3 spans 16 amino acids. Written as DNA, the CDR3 is TGTGCCAGCAGCACGGGGGACAGGGGGTTTCCCTACGAGCAGTACTTC. This translates into CASSTGDRGFPYEQYF.

This sequence joins TRBV30 and TRBJ2-7; TRBD1 aligns across 9 bases. Trimming cost V 2 bases and J 2 bases; bases outside gene matches: 7. The CDR3 length is 15 residues. Germline V gives CDR1 GTSNPN, CDR2 SVGIG (reference sequence). Here the CDR3 DNA reads TGTGCCTGGAGTCCGGGGACAGGGATCACCTACGAGCAGTACTTC. Protein product: CAWSPGTGITYEQYF.

The chain recombines TRBV2 with TRBJ2-3, with 8 nucleotides matching TRBD2. CDR1 SNHLY and CDR2 FYNNEI come from the germline V gene. This CDR3 contains 20 residues. The V gene end was trimmed by 3 bases and the J gene end by 4 bases; junction bases not matched to a gene: 21. CDR3 sequence reads: CASSEVTGLGRRELADTQYF. For the CDR3, the DNA is TGTGCCAGCAGTGAGGTAACGGGACTAGGACGCCGGGAGCTCGCAGATACGCAGTATTTT. The full variable domain, its missing parts supplied by reference TRBV2 and TRBJ2-3, is EPEVTQTPSHQVTQMGQEVILRCVPISNHLYFYWYRQILGQKVEFLVSFYNNEISEKSEIFDDQFSVERPDGSNFTLKIRSTKLEDSAMYFCASSEVTGLGRRELADTQYFGPGTRLTVL.

This clone was observed once. This sequence joins TRBV7-3 and TRBJ2-1; 8 positions match TRBD2. The CDR3 contains 15 residues. With V trimmed by 4 bases and J by 2 bases, 4 bases remained unmatched. Germline loops: CDR1 SGHTA, CDR2 FQGTGA. CDR3 nucleotide sequence: TGTGCCAGCAGCTCCTCGGGGGGGACCTACAATGAGCAGTTCTTC. Translating it yields CASSSSGGTYNEQFF.

The chain employs TRBV7-9 and TRBJ2-1; possible D gene TRBD1, 6 bases. The CDR3 has 13 residues. V was clipped by 1 base and J by 6 bases, with 7 bases between them. Germline V CDR1 and CDR2: SEHNR, FQNEAQ (reference sequence). The CDR3 DNA follows: TGTGCCAGCAGCTTAGTGACAGGCAATGAGCAGTTCTTC. This translates into CASSLVTGNEQFF.

There are a few counts of this clone. The rearrangement joins TRBV27 to TRBJ1-3; 8 positions match TRBD1. CDR3 size: 18 residues. The J segment lost 2 bases and the V segment lost 5 bases, leaving 14 bases of the junction unmatched. CDR1 and CDR2 (germline): MNHEY, SMNVEV (reference sequence). This chain's CDR3 is CASSALSSDRGAGNTIYF. CDR3 bases: TGTGCCAGCAGTGCCCTTTCATCCGACAGGGGCGCTGGAAACACCATATATTTT.

The chain employs TRBV30 and TRBJ1-4, with unresolved D. The CDR3 sequence is 15 residues long. Germline-derived CDR1 and CDR2 are GTSNPN and SVGIG (reference sequence). V lost 3 bases and J lost 4, with 15 bases in between. Here the CDR3 DNA reads TGTGCCTGGAGCCCCTTAGCGGTCTATAATGAAAAACTGTTTTTT. Encoded protein: CAWSPLAVYNEKLFF.

The rearrangement links TRBV7-6 to TRBJ2-5; D possibly corresponds to TRBD2 (7 bases). The CDR3 is 16 amino acids. V lost 2 bases and J lost 6, with 19 bases in between. From germline, CDR1 is SGHVS and CDR2 FNYEAQ. The CDR3 reads CASSLLGGPASQTQYF. DNA of the CDR3: TGTGCCAGCAGCTTATTGGGGGGGCCCGCGAGCCAGACCCAGTACTTC. Together with reference TRBV7-6 and TRBJ2-5, the CDR3 gives the full variable domain: GAGVSQSPRYKVTKRGQDVALRCDPISGHVSLYWYRQALGQGPEFLTYFNYEAQQDKSGLPNDRFSAERPEGSISTLTIQRTEQRDSAMYRCASSLLGGPASQTQYFGPGTRLLVL.

This chain links TRBV9 with TRBJ2-2; 12 positions agree with TRBD2. V was pared by 7 bases and J by 5 bases, with 15 bases of the junction left unmatched. The CDR3 loop spans 18 amino acids. Germline CDR1 is SGDLS and CDR2 is YYNGEE. This chain's CDR3 is CASPPSGGAMLITGELFF. The DNA of the CDR3 is TGTGCCAGCCCTCCTAGCGGGGGGGCCATGTTGATTACCGGGGAGCTGTTTTTT.

This clone is classed as medium-sized (0.01 to 0.1%). The chain carries TRBV4-1 and TRBJ1-2; 7 nucleotides line up with TRBD1. V lost 0 bases and J lost 6; bases outside the gene matches: 7. The CDR3 runs 15 residues. The germline gives CDR1 MGHRA, CDR2 YSYEKL. DNA of the CDR3: TGCGCCAGCAGCCAAGAACAGGGGATGTGGGATGGCTACACCTTC. Translated, it gives CASSQEQGMWDGYTF.

The chain carries TRBV6-1 and TRBJ1-1; D is uncertain. CDR3 length: 15 residues. Germline CDR1 is MNHNS and CDR2 is SASEGT. V was cut by 9 bases and J by 1 base, with 18 bases left in between. The CDR3 reads CARNTPGGENTEAFF. The CDR3 region has the DNA TGTGCCAGAAATACCCCCGGCGGGGAGAACACTGAAGCTTTCTTT.

This chain connects TRBV7-2 to TRBJ2-7; 7 nucleotides match TRBD1. V lost 1 base, J lost 2 bases, and 5 bases stayed unmatched. This CDR3 spans 15 amino acids. Germline CDR1 is SGHTA and CDR2 is FQGNSA. The CDR3 DNA is TGTGCCAGCAGCTTAGTAGGGGGCAGTCCCTACGAGCAGTACTTC. As protein: CASSLVGGSPYEQYF.